A single sample gave rise to the 8 T cell receptor beta chains below, sequenced in a study of T cells expressing NK-cell markers. TCRdb reprocessed the 5' RACE reads and reports one entry per CDR3 protein, with no DNA. The sample has 400,000 to 500,000 distinct CDR3 sequences; the top ten hold under 7.5%. The sample taken for sequencing was blood T cells: a sorted CD56 or NKG2C T cell subset, CD4+ or CD8+ T cells, or bulk PBMC T cells (not recorded which). All receptors derive from a woman between 18 and 69 years old in good health.

This sequence joins TRBV5-1 and TRBJ1-4. The CDR3 consists of 15 residues. The germline gives CDR1 SGHRS, CDR2 YFSETQ. This CDR3 reads CASSLAGRPNEKLFF.

The chain couples TRBV11-2 to TRBJ2-2; as DNA is missing, the TRBD2 call by TCRdb cannot be tested. Per the germline V gene, CDR1 is SGHAT and CDR2 is FQNNGV. This CDR3 is built from 20 residues. The CDR3 protein is CASSSRGGLAGATNTGELFF.

V gene TRBV2 combines with J gene TRBJ2-1; absent DNA, TCRdb's TRBD1 call cannot be checked. Germline V gene sequence: CDR1 SNHLY, CDR2 FYNNEI. CDR3 size: 14 residues. The chain's CDR3 is CASSRTGDHNEQFF.

This rearrangement joins TRBV18 to TRBJ1-1. Germline V gene lookup returns CDR1 KGHSH and CDR2 LQKENI. CDR3 length equals 13 residues. This chain's CDR3 is CASSPDVNTEAFF.

The chain is built from TRBV5-1 and TRBJ2-1; TCRdb calls TRBD2, which cannot be checked without DNA. This CDR3 spans 15 amino acids. The germline gives CDR1 SGHRS, CDR2 YFSETQ. Here the CDR3 reads CASSVTSGGALEQFF.

V usage is TRBV12-3 or TRBV12-4 and J usage is TRBJ2-3; with no DNA, the TCRdb D assignment of TRBD1 cannot be verified. The CDR3 covers 12 residues. The CDR3 here is CASSSSGYTQYF.

V is TRBV5-5 and J is TRBJ1-1. Germline V CDR1 and CDR2: SGHKS, YYEKEE (reference sequence). CDR3 length: 13 residues. CDR3: CASSLTRNTEAFF.

The chain carries TRBV7-8 and TRBJ2-2; TCRdb picks TRBD1, but there is no DNA to check that call. CDR1 and CDR2 from the germline V gene are SGHVS and FQNEAQ. The CDR3 is 15 residues long. The CDR3 reads CASSLYRAGSGELFF.